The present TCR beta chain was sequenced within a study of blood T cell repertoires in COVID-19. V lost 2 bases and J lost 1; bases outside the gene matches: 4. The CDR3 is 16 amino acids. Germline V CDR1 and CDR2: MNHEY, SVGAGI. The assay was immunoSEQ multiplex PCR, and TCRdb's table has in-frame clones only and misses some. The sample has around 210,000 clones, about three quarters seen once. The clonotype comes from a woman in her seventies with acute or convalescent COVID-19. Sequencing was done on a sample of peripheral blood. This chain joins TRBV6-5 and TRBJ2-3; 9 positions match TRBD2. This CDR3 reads CASSYDPSGGTDTQYF. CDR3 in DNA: TGTGCCAGCAGTTACGACCCTAGCGGGGGCACAGATACGCAGTATTTT.